This T cell receptor beta chain is drawn from a study of glioma-infiltrating T cells. Of note for this clonotype: The antigen remains undetermined.

Using RNA template, CDR3s of TCR alpha and beta were amplified with iRepertoire arm-PCR. Input was about 95-400 ng of tissue mRNA or PBMC total RNA. TCRdb reanalysed the multiplex PCR reads using MiXCR and keeps one entry per CDR3 protein. The repertoire holds more than 95,000 distinct CDR3 sequences, 20% to 25% seen once, with approximately 16% in the top ten. Germline V lookup: CDR1 SQVTM, CDR2 ANQGSEA. Losses at the gene ends were 1 base for V and 4 bases for J; bases not matched to a gene: 4. There are 15 residues in the CDR3. Broader study findings: Above-expected tissue-blood divergence occurred in all gliomas, most in low-grade ones.

Sequencing was carried out using glioma tissue, nonneoplastic brain tissue, or PBMCs (not recorded which). The receptor comes from a human donor with low-grade glioma or glioblastoma, undergoing nonglioma brain surgery, or in good health (not recorded which). V is TRBV29-1 and J is TRBJ1-2, with 12 positions matching TRBD1. The CDR3 nucleotides are TGCAGCGTTGAAGGAGGGACAGGGGGCCCCTATGGCTACACCTTC. This sequence encodes CSVEGGTGGPYGYTF.